The entry that follows covers one T cell receptor (beta chain) sequence. Clones were read by immunoSEQ multiplex PCR, and TCRdb kept only the in-frame ones, dropping some. This repertoire shows 300,000 to 400,000 clones, about nine tenths found once; its top ten account for roughly 6.6%. This sample was included in a study of blood T cell repertoires in COVID-19. Across the study: There were acute and convalescent COVID-19 samples, and they came from the United States, Italy and Spain.

Germline V gene data show CDR1 as MDHEN and CDR2 as SYDVKM. This CDR3 has 14 amino acids. The J segment lost 1 base and the V segment lost 6 bases, leaving 5 bases of the junction unmatched. The sequence was obtained from a woman in her 70s with COVID-19, enrolled during active disease. This chain connects TRBV28 to TRBJ1-1; the match to TRBD1 covers 7 bases. Sequenced sample: peripheral blood. CDR3 sequence (DNA): TGTGCCAGCAGAGACAGGGCTTGGAACACTGAAGCTTTCTTT. Its protein is CASRDRAWNTEAFF.